The following is a TCR beta chain sequence with its context. Its antigen is undetermined. Primers for the PCR totalled 60 Vbeta and 13 Jbeta. The method was immunoSEQ multiplex PCR; TCRdb's version includes in-frame clones alone and lacks a portion of them. This sample has about 150,000 clones, with approximately 85% found just once. The length of the CDR3 is 16 residues. V lost 0 bases to trimming and J lost 7 bases; unmatched junction nucleotides: 9. Germline-derived CDR1 and CDR2 are WSHSY and SAAADI. The entry originates in a study of cytomegalovirus exposure and HLA in healthy donors. Points from the study as a whole: The productive fraction for most TCR beta V segments was about 87% or about 30% in an earlier analysis.

The origin of this receptor is a man over 45 in good health and CMV-seropositive. The chain recombines TRBV10-2 with TRBJ2-7, with 10 bases aligning to TRBD2. The sample consisted of PBMCs. The CDR3 DNA is TGCGCCAGCAGTGAGTCAAGGGCTAGCGGGAGAGGTGAGCAGTACTTC. Protein product: CASSESRASGRGEQYF.